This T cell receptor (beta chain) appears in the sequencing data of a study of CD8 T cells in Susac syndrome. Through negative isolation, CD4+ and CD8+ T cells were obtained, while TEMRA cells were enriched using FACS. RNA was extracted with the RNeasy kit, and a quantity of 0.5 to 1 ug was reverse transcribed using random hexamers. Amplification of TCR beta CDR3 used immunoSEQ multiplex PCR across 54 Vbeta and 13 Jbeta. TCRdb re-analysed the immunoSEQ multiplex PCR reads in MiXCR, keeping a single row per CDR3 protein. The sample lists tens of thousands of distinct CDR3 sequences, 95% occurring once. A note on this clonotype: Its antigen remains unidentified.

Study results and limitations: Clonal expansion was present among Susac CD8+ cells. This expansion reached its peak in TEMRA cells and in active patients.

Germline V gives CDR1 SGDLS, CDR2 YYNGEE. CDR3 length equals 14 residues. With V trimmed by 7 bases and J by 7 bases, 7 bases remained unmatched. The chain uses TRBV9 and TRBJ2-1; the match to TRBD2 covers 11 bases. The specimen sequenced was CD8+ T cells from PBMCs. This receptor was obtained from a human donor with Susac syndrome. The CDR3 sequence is CASSLAGGRNEQFF. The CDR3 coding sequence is TGTGCCAGCTCGTTAGCGGGAGGGCGTAATGAGCAGTTCTTC.